These T cell receptor beta chains were read from a single sample in a study of CD8 T cells in ankylosing spondylitis. MiXCR, applied by TCRdb to the 5' RACE reads, yields one record per CDR3 protein. The repertoire holds some 400,000 distinct CDR3 sequences, with about a fifth as singletons. Sequencing was done on a sample of blood, either unsorted or a sorted T cell fraction (not recorded which). The receptors here all came from a male donor with ankylosing spondylitis. Each CDR3 is given with its conserved first and last residue. The order of the fields is D gene, J gene, V gene, clone size, CDR3 protein, CDR3 DNA. D genes are given only for firm matches. Rows may omit the clone size; those that give it use once, few, many or a size class.

d_call: .; j_call: TRBJ1-5; v_call: TRBV12-3/TRBV12-4; clone_size: .; cdr3_aa: CASSSNGLSSHQPQHF; cdr3_nt: TGTGCCAGCAGCAGTAACGGACTCTCGAGCCATCAGCCCCAGCATTTT
d_call: TRBD1; j_call: TRBJ2-7; v_call: TRBV20-1; clone_size: few; cdr3_aa: CSGRGTGGNYEQYF; cdr3_nt: TGCAGTGGCCGGGGGACAGGGGGCAACTACGAGCAGTACTTC
d_call: .; j_call: TRBJ2-2; v_call: TRBV20-1; clone_size: .; cdr3_aa: CSALSRANTGELFF; cdr3_nt: TGCAGTGCCCTCTCTCGGGCGAACACCGGGGAGCTGTTTTTT
d_call: .; j_call: TRBJ2-2; v_call: TRBV28; clone_size: .; cdr3_aa: CASSRVAVSGTGELFF; cdr3_nt: TGTGCCAGCAGTCGGGTGGCGGTCTCGGGGACCGGGGAGCTGTTTTTT
d_call: .; j_call: TRBJ2-1; v_call: TRBV15; clone_size: many; cdr3_aa: CATLPSGIYNEQFF; cdr3_nt: TGTGCCACGCTGCCATCCGGGATATACAATGAGCAGTTCTTC
d_call: .; j_call: TRBJ1-6; v_call: TRBV27; clone_size: .; cdr3_aa: CASSLLGAEYNSPLHF; cdr3_nt: TGTGCCAGCAGTTTACTGGGGGCAGAGTATAATTCACCCCTCCACTTT
d_call: TRBD2; j_call: TRBJ2-5; v_call: TRBV12-3/TRBV12-4; clone_size: .; cdr3_aa: CASTFASGSGETQYF; cdr3_nt: TGTGCCAGCACCTTCGCTAGCGGGAGTGGGGAGACCCAGTACTTC
d_call: .; j_call: TRBJ1-4; v_call: TRBV5-1; clone_size: many; cdr3_aa: CASGAGDNEKLFF; cdr3_nt: TGCGCCAGCGGGGCTGGAGATAATGAAAAACTGTTTTTT
d_call: .; j_call: TRBJ1-2; v_call: TRBV5-1; clone_size: few; cdr3_aa: CASSAQGSGYTF; cdr3_nt: TGCGCCAGCAGCGCCCAGGGATCTGGCTACACCTTC
d_call: .; j_call: TRBJ1-5; v_call: TRBV6-1; clone_size: .; cdr3_aa: CATGTKDQPQHF; cdr3_nt: TGTGCCACAGGGACTAAAGATCAGCCCCAGCATTTT
d_call: .; j_call: TRBJ1-1; v_call: TRBV5-8; clone_size: .; cdr3_aa: CASNQEMNTEAFF; cdr3_nt: TGTGCCAGCAACCAGGAAATGAACACTGAAGCTTTCTTT
d_call: .; j_call: TRBJ1-2; v_call: TRBV6-2/TRBV6-3; clone_size: few; cdr3_aa: CATYPQPPNYGYTF; cdr3_nt: TGTGCCACCTACCCTCAGCCTCCTAACTATGGCTACACCTTC
d_call: TRBD2; j_call: TRBJ2-2; v_call: TRBV20-1; clone_size: .; cdr3_aa: CSARRGGSPGELFF; cdr3_nt: TGCAGTGCTAGGAGGGGCGGGAGTCCCGGGGAGCTGTTTTTT
d_call: .; j_call: TRBJ2-2; v_call: TRBV24-1; clone_size: many; cdr3_aa: CATSGSTVGRDLMDTGELFF; cdr3_nt: TGTGCCACCAGTGGTTCAACCGTGGGACGAGACTTAATGGACACCGGGGAGCTGTTTTTT
d_call: .; j_call: TRBJ2-7; v_call: TRBV7-9; clone_size: few; cdr3_aa: CASSLAAGVSEQYF; cdr3_nt: TGTGCCAGCAGCTTAGCAGCAGGGGTGTCCGAGCAGTACTTC
d_call: .; j_call: TRBJ2-2; v_call: TRBV20-1; clone_size: .; cdr3_aa: CSASRLVPGELFF; cdr3_nt: TGCAGTGCTAGTAGGCTCGTCCCCGGGGAGCTGTTTTTT
d_call: .; j_call: TRBJ1-6; v_call: TRBV18; clone_size: few; cdr3_aa: CASSLGVSPLHF; cdr3_nt: TGTGCCAGCTCTCTCGGGGTTTCACCCCTCCACTTT
d_call: TRBD2; j_call: TRBJ2-3; v_call: TRBV25-1; clone_size: many; cdr3_aa: CASSEGLAGGPYF; cdr3_nt: TGTGCCAGCAGTGAGGGGCTAGCGGGAGGGCCGTATTTT
d_call: TRBD1; j_call: TRBJ1-4; v_call: TRBV29-1; clone_size: .; cdr3_aa: CSVTRGQGGEKLFF; cdr3_nt: TGCAGCGTCACTCGGGGACAGGGGGGCGAAAAACTGTTTTTT
d_call: TRBD2; j_call: TRBJ2-1; v_call: TRBV4-3; clone_size: .; cdr3_aa: CASSQDRLAGESWYNEQFF; cdr3_nt: TGCGCCAGCAGCCAAGATCGGCTAGCGGGAGAGTCCTGGTACAATGAGCAGTTCTTC
d_call: .; j_call: TRBJ2-1; v_call: TRBV29-1; clone_size: few; cdr3_aa: CSVAISGNEQFF; cdr3_nt: TGCAGCGTTGCAATAAGCGGAAATGAGCAGTTCTTC
d_call: TRBD1; j_call: TRBJ2-1; v_call: TRBV12-3/TRBV12-4; clone_size: .; cdr3_aa: CASRRGTGLGSYNEQFF; cdr3_nt: TGTGCCAGCAGGCGCGGGACAGGCCTAGGATCCTACAATGAGCAGTTCTTC
d_call: .; j_call: TRBJ1-1; v_call: TRBV6-5; clone_size: few; cdr3_aa: CASSYFAQNTEAFF; cdr3_nt: TGTGCCAGCAGTTACTTCGCCCAAAACACTGAAGCTTTCTTT
d_call: .; j_call: TRBJ2-7; v_call: TRBV5-1; clone_size: .; cdr3_aa: CASRPHEWSGYEQYF; cdr3_nt: TGCGCCAGCAGGCCTCACGAGTGGTCGGGCTACGAGCAGTACTTC
d_call: .; j_call: TRBJ1-3; v_call: TRBV7-6; clone_size: .; cdr3_aa: CASSPREGRGTIYF; cdr3_nt: TGTGCCAGCAGCCCCCGGGAAGGTCGCGGCACCATATATTTT
d_call: .; j_call: TRBJ2-7; v_call: TRBV20-1; clone_size: .; cdr3_aa: CSARVPGQFVPYF; cdr3_nt: TGCAGTGCTAGAGTTCCCGGACAGTTTGTCCCGTACTTC
d_call: .; j_call: TRBJ2-5; v_call: TRBV20-1; clone_size: .; cdr3_aa: CSARTGGVKTQYF; cdr3_nt: TGCAGTGCTCGTACCGGGGGCGTAAAGACCCAGTACTTC
d_call: .; j_call: TRBJ2-3; v_call: TRBV4-2; clone_size: .; cdr3_aa: CASTSQAGCGTDTQYF; cdr3_nt: TGTGCCAGCACAAGTCAGGCGGGATGCGGCACAGATACGCAGTATTTT
d_call: .; j_call: TRBJ1-1; v_call: TRBV12-3/TRBV12-4; clone_size: .; cdr3_aa: CASTSLGGTEAFF; cdr3_nt: TGTGCCAGCACCTCGTTGGGAGGCACTGAAGCTTTCTTT
d_call: .; j_call: TRBJ2-7; v_call: TRBV7-6; clone_size: few; cdr3_aa: CASSIGTGPDEQYF; cdr3_nt: TGTGCCAGCAGCATTGGGACGGGGCCCGACGAGCAGTACTTC
d_call: TRBD1; j_call: TRBJ1-6; v_call: TRBV20-1; clone_size: .; cdr3_aa: CSAVRQGLNSPLHF; cdr3_nt: TGCAGTGCTGTTAGACAGGGGCTGAATTCACCCCTCCACTTT
d_call: TRBD2; j_call: TRBJ2-1; v_call: TRBV18; clone_size: .; cdr3_aa: CASSSTSGNEQFF; cdr3_nt: TGTGCCAGCTCATCGACTAGCGGGAATGAGCAGTTCTTC
d_call: .; j_call: TRBJ2-7; v_call: TRBV24-1; clone_size: few; cdr3_aa: CATSDDYRDEQYF; cdr3_nt: TGTGCCACCAGTGATGATTACAGGGACGAGCAGTACTTC
d_call: .; j_call: TRBJ1-5; v_call: TRBV21-1; clone_size: once; cdr3_aa: CASSKDTGGNTLLYSNQPQHF; cdr3_nt: TGTGCCAGCAGCAAAGACACCGGGGGGAACACCCTTCTTTATAGCAATCAGCCCCAGCATTTT
d_call: .; j_call: TRBJ1-4; v_call: TRBV11-2; clone_size: few; cdr3_aa: CASSIDRLGEKLFF; cdr3_nt: TGTGCCAGCAGCATTGACAGACTTGGTGAAAAACTGTTTTTT
d_call: .; j_call: TRBJ2-1; v_call: TRBV5-1; clone_size: .; cdr3_aa: CASSLWAATGEQFF; cdr3_nt: TGCGCCAGCAGCTTGTGGGCCGCGACAGGCGAGCAGTTCTTC
d_call: TRBD2; j_call: TRBJ2-7; v_call: TRBV29-1; clone_size: .; cdr3_aa: CSVDGGSSYEQYF; cdr3_nt: TGCAGCGTTGATGGCGGGAGCTCCTACGAGCAGTACTTC
d_call: .; j_call: TRBJ2-7; v_call: TRBV7-9; clone_size: .; cdr3_aa: CASSLDQGVYEQYF; cdr3_nt: TGTGCCAGCAGCTTAGATCAGGGTGTTTACGAGCAGTACTTC
d_call: .; j_call: TRBJ2-1; v_call: TRBV20-1; clone_size: few; cdr3_aa: CSARSLQNEQFF; cdr3_nt: TGCAGTGCTAGAAGCCTCCAAAATGAGCAGTTCTTC
d_call: .; j_call: TRBJ2-1; v_call: TRBV6-1; clone_size: few; cdr3_aa: CASSAQGGGDLYNEQFF; cdr3_nt: TGTGCCAGCAGTGCTCAAGGGGGGGGAGACCTCTACAATGAGCAGTTCTTC
d_call: .; j_call: TRBJ2-2; v_call: TRBV15; clone_size: few; cdr3_aa: CATSRDQGRNTGELFF; cdr3_nt: TGTGCCACCAGCAGAGATCAAGGCAGGAACACCGGGGAGCTGTTTTTT
d_call: .; j_call: TRBJ2-7; v_call: TRBV29-1; clone_size: many; cdr3_aa: CSVVGMGRLGEQYF; cdr3_nt: TGCAGCGTTGTAGGTATGGGCAGACTGGGAGAGCAGTACTTC
d_call: .; j_call: TRBJ2-7; v_call: TRBV6-5; clone_size: few; cdr3_aa: CASSYSGRTTFSSYEQYF; cdr3_nt: TGTGCCAGCAGTTACTCGGGCAGGACTACTTTTAGCTCCTACGAGCAGTACTTC
d_call: TRBD1; j_call: TRBJ2-7; v_call: TRBV20-1; clone_size: .; cdr3_aa: CSATRQGLTYEQYF; cdr3_nt: TGCAGTGCTACACGACAGGGGCTCACCTACGAGCAGTACTTC
d_call: .; j_call: TRBJ2-2; v_call: TRBV7-2; clone_size: .; cdr3_aa: CASSLNTGQATGELFF; cdr3_nt: TGTGCCAGCAGCTTAAACACCGGGCAGGCCACCGGGGAGCTGTTTTTT
d_call: .; j_call: TRBJ2-5; v_call: TRBV5-1; clone_size: .; cdr3_aa: CASHSGREGTGETQYF; cdr3_nt: TGCGCCAGCCACTCCGGGCGGGAGGGGACAGGAGAGACCCAGTACTTC